The clone carrying this T cell receptor (beta chain) was counted between two and nine times. TCRdb processed the 5' RACE reads anew with MiXCR; each CDR3 protein has one entry. The sample has approximately 580,000 distinct CDR3 sequences; roughly 22% are singletons. Germline V gives CDR1 MNHEY, CDR2 SVGEGT. J was trimmed by 0 bases and V by 7 bases; bases with no gene match: 3. CDR3 length: 15 amino acids. These data originate in a study of T-cell memory formation after mild COVID-19. The source material was PBMCs or a T cell subset sorted from them (not recorded which). The rearrangement joins TRBV6-2 or TRBV6-3 to TRBJ2-1; 10 positions match TRBD2. The TCR sequence derives from an adult woman who had mild COVID-19 (a few samples of this study predate the infection). Cell type and time point are not known. CDR3 nucleotide sequence: TGTGCCAGCAAGGTAGCGGGGGGCTCCTACAATGAGCAGTTCTTC. It encodes CASKVAGGSYNEQFF.